Sequencing of this TCR beta chain was carried out in a study of blood T cell repertoires in COVID-19. Study as a whole: Some COVID-19 samples were acute and others convalescent; all came from the United States, Italy and Spain.

Sequenced by immunoSEQ multiplex PCR; TCRdb stores in-frame clones only, minus some. The table includes approximately 82,000 clones, roughly 92% detected once. The CDR3 has 14 residues. Germline lookup yields CDR1 SGHDN and CDR2 FVKESK. Trimming cost V 4 bases and J 4 bases, with 10 bases left between them. Specimen: peripheral blood. This TCR was recovered from a woman aged 55-70 years with active COVID-19. The chain is built from TRBV14 and TRBJ2-2; D is unresolved. Here the CDR3 DNA reads TGTGCCAGCAGCCCGACATGGTTCACCGGGGAGCTGTTTTTT. Amino acids: CASSPTWFTGELFF.